The entry below gives a single T cell receptor (beta chain) sequence along with its context. It lacks a known antigen. The record has no base qualities; no much larger clone is one base away. TCR beta CDR3 regions were sequenced from DNA using the immunoSEQ Assay. Per the original workflow: To compute T cell density, TCR beta template counts were normalized to usable DNA, which was estimated by amplifying housekeeping genes. Richness was estimated with the preseqR package, extrapolating to 400,000 templates for PBMC samples and 120,000 templates for tissue samples. Clonality was defined as one minus Pielou's evenness. Tissue-enriched TCRs were identified through differential abundance testing performed on productive amino-acid clonotypes, with a minimum total count of 5 and an alpha of 0.1. The Jaccard Index and the Morisita Overlap Index were used to quantify repertoire overlap between compartments. GLIPH grouped TCR beta CDR3s together with public tetramer-defined viral CDR3s, and a viral motif had to include at least three viral sequences and also show V-gene enrichment. TCRdb provides this immuneACCESS table in a form limited to in-frame rearrangements. Some clones are lacking; in checked studies, under half of them reflect an unresolved V gene, and why the rest are absent is not known. That table gives V, J and clone size, and the DNA gave D and trimming. Present in this sample are about 78,000 clones, 84% of which were seen just once. The ten most abundant clones make up approximately 3% of the sample.

The data were obtained in a study of T cells in localized non-small cell lung cancer (dated by TCRdb to the early 2020s). Background for the entire study: The study analyzed T cell repertoires of hundreds of early-stage NSCLC patients, comparing tumors and uninvolved tumor-adjacent lungs. The cohort consisted of 200 to 250 treatment-naive NSCLC patients whose localized lung tumors had been resected. Of the NSCLC patients, roughly 130 were male and approximately 100 were female, and the mean age was approximately 66 years. The study at large found these results: Uninvolved tumor-adjacent lung showed the highest T cell clonality, higher than tumor, which suggests more focused antigenic responses in the uninvolved tumor-adjacent lung. Because multi-region tumor sequencing was not performed, intratumor heterogeneity could not be ruled out. A median of approximately 50 of the top 100 tumor clones turned up in the paired uninvolved adjacent lung, and 25 to 30 of those clones also ranked among the top 100 of that same adjacent lung. Longer overall survival was associated with higher T cell density in blood, whereas shorter survival was associated with higher clonality in adjacent lung. Because the study design was exploratory, TCR variables were selected using unadjusted p-values without false-discovery rate correction.

The germline V gene gives CDR1 as MNHEY and CDR2 as SVGAGI. The CDR3 covers 13 residues, taking in both the cysteine and the phenylalanine. The sequence is cut down to CDR3 DNA, 39 bases in frame from base 1. V lost 5 bases and J lost 4 bases; the stretch between them is 9 bases long. At diagnosis, tumor, uninvolved tumor-adjacent lung and peripheral blood were collected and then preserved as a mix of FFPE and fresh-frozen material. For TCR repertoire profiling, the blood samples were analyzed as peripheral blood mononuclear cells. The sample was peripheral blood, taken before any cancer treatment. This receptor chain uses TRBV6-5 and TRBJ2-1; the D gene cannot be resolved reliably. The clonotype comes from a man aged 35 to 69 with stage I lung adenocarcinoma. The DNA sequence reads TGTGCCAGCAGTCCCGACTCGTACAATGAGCAGTTCTTC. This yields the protein CASSPDSYNEQFF.